A single sample is the source of the 29 T cell receptor beta chains below, sequenced in a study of blood T cell repertoires in COVID-19. TCRdb's table, derived via immunoSEQ multiplex PCR, lists solely in-frame clones and lacks some. The table lists about 190,000 clones, more than 85% of them singletons. The sequencing sample was made of peripheral blood. The origin of the receptors is a man aged 25-45 years with acute or convalescent COVID-19.

The rearrangement uses TRBV5-1 and TRBJ2-2; 14 bases are a match to TRBD2. Germline CDR1 is SGHRS and CDR2 is YFSETQ. The CDR3 sequence is 15 residues long. With V trimmed by 4 bases and J by 9 bases, 5 bases remained unmatched. CDR3 in amino acids: CASSIGTSGSRELFF. The CDR3 bases are TGCGCCAGCAGCATCGGGACTAGCGGGAGTCGGGAGCTGTTTTTT.

V usage is TRBV9 and J usage is TRBJ1-2, with unresolved D. CDR3 length: 15 residues. V lost 5 bases, J lost 3 bases, and 17 bases lay in between. The germline CDR1 and CDR2 sequences are SGDLS and YYNGEE. CDR3 nucleotide sequence: TGTGCCAGCAGTCCACAGCTAACCCTTGACTATGGCTACACCTTC. Its protein product is CASSPQLTLDYGYTF. Combining the CDR3 with reference TRBV9 and TRBJ1-2 gives the whole variable domain DSGVTQTPKHLITATGQRVTLRCSPRSGDLSVYWYQQSLDQGLQFLIQYYNGEERAKGNILERFSAQQFPDLHSELNLSSLELGDSALYFCASSPQLTLDYGYTFGSGTRLTVV.

This clone has only one observation. This chain uses TRBV7-3 with TRBJ1-1; 8 nucleotides align to TRBD1. V shed 6 bases, J shed 3 bases, and the junction held 6 bases outside the gene matches. The germline V gene encodes CDR1 SGHTA and CDR2 FQGTGA. CDR3 size: 14 residues. CDR3 bases: TGTGCCAGCAGGCGAACAGGGGGGGACACTGAAGCTTTCTTT. This encodes CASRRTGGDTEAFF.

This rearrangement joins TRBV3-1 (or the pseudogene TRBV3-2) to TRBJ1-2; D is unclear. From germline, CDR1 is LGHDT and CDR2 YNNKEL (reference sequence). The CDR3 length is 14 residues. V was clipped by 3 bases and J by 6 bases, with 14 bases between them. The CDR3 DNA reads TGTGCCAGCAGCCATTACAGTAGGCTCCATGGCTACACCTTC. Amino acids: CASSHYSRLHGYTF.

This rearrangement joins TRBV2 to TRBJ1-4, with D possibly TRBD1 on 5 matching bases. The CDR3 is 14 amino acids. V was cut by 5 bases and J by 5 bases, with 12 bases left in between. Germline V CDR1 and CDR2: SNHLY, FYNNEI. The CDR3 sequence is CASSPRQLNEKLFF. CDR3 DNA sequence: TGTGCCAGCAGTCCTAGACAGCTGAATGAAAAACTGTTTTTT.

This chain uses TRBV28 with TRBJ2-2; 7 bases fit TRBD1. Unmatched junction bases numbered 8, after V lost 6 bases and J lost 4 bases. This CDR3 is 15 amino acids long. Germline-derived CDR1 and CDR2 are MDHEN and SYDVKM. Written as DNA, the CDR3 is TGTGCCAGCAGCCAGGGGGACAGAACCACCGGGGAGCTGTTTTTT. Translated: CASSQGDRTTGELFF.

V and J are TRBV7-8 and TRBJ2-1, with a weak D call TRBD2 (5 bases). This CDR3 region has 16 residues. Germline CDR1 and CDR2: SGHVS and FQNEAQ. With 4 bases removed from V and 8 bases from J, the gap between germline ends came to 21 bases. Here the CDR3 reads CASSSGRFTRYDEQFF. In nucleotides, the CDR3 is TGTGCCAGCAGCTCAGGACGCTTTACTAGGTACGATGAGCAGTTCTTC. The full variable domain, in which reference TRBV7-8 and TRBJ2-1 provide the parts outside the CDR3, is GAGVSQSPRYKVAKRGQDVALRCDPISGHVSLFWYQQALGQGPEFLTYFQNEAQLDKSGLPSDRFFAERPEGSVSTLKIQRTQQEDSAVYLCASSSGRFTRYDEQFFGPGTRLTVL.

The chain links TRBV7-9 to TRBJ1-2; D remains ambiguous. Germline CDR1 reads SEHNR; CDR2 reads FQNEAQ (reference sequence). This CDR3 contains 11 residues. Trimming cost V 1 base and J 6 bases, with 3 bases left between them. The CDR3 DNA is TGTGCCAGCAGCTTAGTCAATGGCTACACCTTC. It is translated as CASSLVNGYTF.

This chain links TRBV28 with TRBJ1-5; the D is unclear. The CDR3 contains 14 residues. Germline CDR1 reads MDHEN; CDR2 reads SYDVKM. V was pared by 3 bases and J by 2 bases, with 8 bases between. Written as DNA, the CDR3 is TGTGCCAGCAGTTTTACCCGGGGCAATCAGCCCCAGCATTTT. Protein: CASSFTRGNQPQHF.

This chain connects TRBV29-1 to TRBJ1-2; 8 bases align to TRBD1. The CDR3 runs 18 residues. V was clipped by 4 bases and J by 5 bases; unmatched bases: 21. Germline V gene sequence: CDR1 SQVTM, CDR2 ANQGSEA. The CDR3 DNA is TGCAGCGTTGTTGAAACGGAGGGAAACAGGGGGGTTTCATATGGCTACACCTTC. Its translation: CSVVETEGNRGVSYGYTF.

This chain uses TRBV2 with TRBJ2-3; TRBD2 matches 12 bases. Looked up from germline, CDR1 is SNHLY and CDR2 is FYNNEI. V lost 3 bases and J lost 2; bases outside the gene matches: 3. The CDR3 consists of 16 residues. The CDR3, as DNA: TGTGCCAGCAGTGAGGCTAGCGGGAGGGTCACAGATACGCAGTATTTT. Amino acids: CASSEASGRVTDTQYF.

This sequence joins TRBV28 and TRBJ1-2; 9 nucleotides line up with TRBD1. V lost 2 bases and J lost 5; bases outside the gene matches: 6. The CDR3 totals 15 residues. Germline CDR1 MDHEN, CDR2 SYDVKM. The DNA for the CDR3 is TGTGCCAGCAGTTTAGGGGACAGGGTTAGGTATGGCTACACCTTC. This codes for CASSLGDRVRYGYTF.

The V call is TRBV27, the J call TRBJ2-1, with a possible D match to TRBD2 (5 bases). Germline assignment: CDR1 MNHEY and CDR2 SMNVEV (reference sequence). The ends were cut back, 9 bases at V and 3 bases at J, with 12 bases in the middle. This CDR3 spans 13 amino acids. The CDR3 DNA follows: TGTGCCAGTAACGCGGGCCTCTACAATGAGCAGTTCTTC. It codes for CASNAGLYNEQFF.

This chain joins TRBV7-9 and TRBJ2-1, with TRBD1 matching over 11 bases. The V gene's germline CDR1 is SEHNR and CDR2 FQNEAQ (reference sequence). The CDR3 loop spans 15 amino acids. Unmatched junction bases numbered 8, after V lost 5 bases and J lost 8 bases. CDR3 DNA sequence: TGTGCCAGCAGCCCCTCGGGACAGGGGGTCGATGAGCAGTTCTTC. Protein product: CASSPSGQGVDEQFF.

The rearrangement uses TRBV9 and TRBJ1-2; D is perhaps TRBD1 (6 bases). CDR1 and CDR2 (germline): SGDLS, YYNGEE. This CDR3 region has 16 residues. Trimming left V 3 bases short and J 3 bases short, with 18 bases between. CDR3 residues: CASSGNYREGDYGYTF. The CDR3 nucleotides are TGTGCCAGCAGCGGAAATTACAGGGAGGGGGACTATGGCTACACCTTC.

This clone was counted only a few times. The rearrangement links TRBV27 to TRBJ2-1; D perhaps matches TRBD1 (5 bases). The CDR3 contains 14 residues. Trimming left V 4 bases short and J 6 bases short, with 13 bases between. Germline V gene lookup returns CDR1 MNHEY and CDR2 SMNVEV (reference sequence). The CDR3 nucleotides are TGTGCCAGCAGTTCTGGGTTGGGGCTCAATGAGCAGTTCTTC. Encoded protein: CASSSGLGLNEQFF.

The sample holds a few counts of this clone. The rearrangement links TRBV5-1 to TRBJ2-1, with 15 bases identical to TRBD2. CDR1 is SGHRS, CDR2 YFSETQ, per germline. CDR3 length: 17 residues. After removal of 4 bases from V and 8 bases from J, the junction contained 10 bases not matched to a gene. CDR3 coding DNA: TGCGCCAGCAGCGCGGGACTAGCGGGGGGCCGTTCTGATGAGCAGTTCTTC. Encoded protein: CASSAGLAGGRSDEQFF.

This chain uses TRBV19 with TRBJ1-1; maybe TRBD1 (6 bases). From germline, CDR1 is LNHDA and CDR2 SQIVND (reference sequence). V dropped 7 bases and J dropped 1 base, with 10 bases sitting between them. This CDR3 contains 13 residues. The CDR3 DNA follows: TGTGCCAGTAACGAGGACAGGAACACTGAAGCTTTCTTT. Its translation: CASNEDRNTEAFF.

The gene calls are TRBV4-1 and TRBJ1-1; perhaps TRBD1 as D (6 bases). Trimming took 1 base from V and 1 from J, leaving 10 bases between them. This CDR3 is built from 15 residues. Per germline, CDR1 MGHRA and CDR2 YSYEKL. The CDR3 nucleotides read TGCGCCAGCAGCCAAGGGACAGCTAGGAACACTGAAGCTTTCTTT. Translating it yields CASSQGTARNTEAFF.

V and J are TRBV7-9 and TRBJ2-1; possible D gene TRBD2, 6 bases. V was clipped by 5 bases and J by 0 bases, with 14 bases between them. Looked up from germline, CDR1 is SEHNR and CDR2 is FQNEAQ (reference sequence). This CDR3 contains 16 residues. CDR3 sequence (DNA): TGTGCCAGCAGCCCAGCATCCGGGAGCTCCTACAATGAGCAGTTCTTC. Its translation is CASSPASGSSYNEQFF.

The rearrangement uses TRBV12-5 and TRBJ1-5; possible D gene TRBD1, 5 bases. The V gene lost 6 bases and the J gene lost 0 bases, with 9 bases spanning the gap. The CDR3 is 14 amino acids. CDR1 and CDR2 (germline): LGHNT, FRNRAP. The CDR3, as DNA: TGTGCTAGTGGCTCAGGGAATAGCAATCAGCCCCAGCATTTT. It codes for CASGSGNSNQPQHF.

This clone appeared a few times. The V call is TRBV27, the J call TRBJ1-2; D call uncertain. The CDR3 sequence is 14 residues long. Germline loops: CDR1 MNHEY, CDR2 SMNVEV (reference sequence). The ends were cut back, 2 bases at V and 4 bases at J, with 11 bases in the middle. The CDR3 region has the DNA TGTGCCAGCAGTTTAAGTCACCGGTCCTATGGCTACACCTTC. Translation gives CASSLSHRSYGYTF.

A few counts support this clone. The rearrangement uses TRBV19 and TRBJ2-3, with unresolved D. Germline values: CDR1 LNHDA, CDR2 SQIVND (reference sequence). The CDR3 is made up of 15 amino acids. Between the trimmed V and J ends, which lost 8 bases and 3 bases, there was a span of 18 bases. As DNA, the CDR3 is TGTGCCAGTGGAGAAAGCTCCTCGAAAACAGATACGCAGTATTTT. Its translation: CASGESSSKTDTQYF.

The J gene is TRBJ1-3, the V gene TRBV29-1, with 9 bases aligning to TRBD1. J was trimmed by 2 bases and V by 6 bases; bases with no gene match: 2. This CDR3 is 13 amino acids long. Looked up from germline, CDR1 is SQVTM and CDR2 is ANQGSEA. The chain's CDR3 is CSVRQGAGNTIYF. CDR3 nucleotide sequence: TGCAGCGTACGACAGGGGGCTGGAAACACCATATATTTT.

The rearrangement uses TRBV5-1 and TRBJ1-4, with 7 bases aligning to TRBD1. This CDR3 spans 15 amino acids. The ends lost 7 bases at V and 6 bases at J; junction bases unmatched: 12. Germline V gives CDR1 SGHRS, CDR2 YFSETQ. The CDR3 protein is CASQHRGGQDEKLFF. In DNA, the CDR3 is TGCGCCAGCCAACATCGGGGCGGACAGGATGAAAAACTGTTTTTT.

The V gene is TRBV5-8, the J gene TRBJ1-6; D is unresolved. In germline, CDR1 is SGHTS, CDR2 YDEGEE. This CDR3 region has 14 residues. Between the trimmed V and J ends, which lost 0 bases and 4 bases, there was a span of 5 bases. This CDR3 reads CASSLERYNSPLHF. Written as DNA, the CDR3 is TGTGCCAGCAGCTTGGAACGGTATAATTCACCCCTCCACTTT.

The gene calls are TRBV19 and TRBJ1-5; D unresolved. This CDR3 contains 13 residues. Germline V lookup: CDR1 LNHDA, CDR2 SQIVND (reference sequence). V lost 8 bases, J lost 5 bases, and 13 bases lay in between. CDR3 amino acids: CASSAGRDQPQHF. CDR3 DNA: TGTGCCAGTTCCGCGGGTAGGGATCAGCCCCAGCATTTT. Drawing the rest from reference TRBV19 and TRBJ1-5, the complete variable domain is DGGITQSPKYLFRKEGQNVTLSCEQNLNHDAMYWYRQDPGQGLRLIYYSQIVNDFQKGDIAEGYSVSREKKESFPLTVTSAQKNPTAFYLCASSAGRDQPQHFGDGTRLSIL.

The chain joins TRBV7-2 to TRBJ1-1; D is perhaps TRBD1 (6 bases). The CDR3 has 13 amino acids. The germline V gene has CDR1 SGHTA and CDR2 FQGNSA. V gave up 5 bases and J gave up 1 base, with 8 bases separating them. The DNA of the CDR3 is TGTGCCAGCAGCCAACAGGGGAACACTGAAGCTTTCTTT. The encoded protein is CASSQQGNTEAFF.

The chain employs TRBV5-1 and TRBJ2-6; D may be TRBD1 (5 bases). Per the germline V gene, CDR1 is SGHRS and CDR2 is YFSETQ. This CDR3 is built from 15 residues. Trimming removed 4 bases from V and 4 bases from J, with 12 bases in between. The CDR3: CASSVQGQGANVLTF. The DNA of the CDR3 is TGCGCCAGCAGCGTCCAGGGTCAGGGGGCCAACGTCCTGACTTTC.